This paragraph reports one T cell receptor (beta chain). Its cognate antigen is unknown. The study ran its PCR with 60 Vbeta and 13 Jbeta primers. Produced via immunoSEQ multiplex PCR; TCRdb's table is partial and in-frame only. The sample holds roughly 100,000 clones; about 62% are singletons and the top ten take 4.8%. The sample is drawn from a study of cytomegalovirus exposure and HLA in healthy donors. Germline lookup yields CDR1 LNHDA and CDR2 SQIVND (reference sequence). The CDR3 extends over 14 amino acids. With 2 bases clipped from V and 4 bases from J, the junction kept 4 bases outside the gene matches. The donors (healthy individuals) were bone marrow donors. Notes on the study in general: An analysis that was carried out later associated 16,951 TCR beta sequences with HLA alleles at 0.05 false discovery rate. When analyzed later, the rates of TCR association showed variation by HLA locus, with DRB1 the most and HLA-C the fewest.

The source is a human donor in good health. The chain carries TRBV19 and TRBJ1-2; 7 bases match TRBD1. Material: PBMCs. The CDR3 DNA reads as TGTGCCAGTAGTATAAGGGACAGTGCCTATGGCTACACCTTC. Amino acid sequence: CASSIRDSAYGYTF.